The rows below give T cell receptor beta chains drawn from one sample of a study of cytomegalovirus exposure and HLA in healthy donors. TCRdb's table, derived via immunoSEQ multiplex PCR, lists solely in-frame clones and lacks some. The table records 170,000 or so clones, 77% of them present only once. Source material: PBMCs. These receptors all come from a woman in her 30s in good health and CMV-seropositive. CDR3s include the opening cysteine and the closing phenylalanine or tryptophan. A D gene is named only where the DNA matches it firmly. Clone sizes are given selectively: once, few, many, or a class where the clone is expanded.

d_gene: TRBD1
j_gene: TRBJ1-4
v_gene: TRBV28
abundance: -
CDR3aa: CASSLTGLVEKLFF
CDR3nt: TGTGCCAGCAGTTTGACAGGGCTAGTTGAAAAACTGTTTTTT

d_gene: TRBD1
j_gene: TRBJ1-5
v_gene: TRBV6-5
abundance: -
CDR3aa: CASSSRQGPYNQPQHF
CDR3nt: TGTGCCAGCAGTTCACGACAGGGACCCTACAATCAGCCCCAGCATTTT

d_gene: TRBD2
j_gene: TRBJ2-2
v_gene: TRBV2
abundance: once
CDR3aa: CASNRLAGYTGELFF
CDR3nt: TGTGCCAGCAATAGACTAGCGGGATACACCGGGGAGCTGTTTTTT

d_gene: -
j_gene: TRBJ1-1
v_gene: TRBV30
abundance: -
CDR3aa: CAWVLKGREAEAFF
CDR3nt: TGTGCCTGGGTACTAAAGGGCAGGGAGGCTGAAGCTTTCTTT

d_gene: TRBD1
j_gene: TRBJ2-7
v_gene: TRBV19
abundance: -
CDR3aa: CASTPTGMYEQYF
CDR3nt: TGTGCCAGTACTCCGACAGGGATGTACGAGCAGTACTTC

d_gene: TRBD1
j_gene: TRBJ1-5
v_gene: TRBV5-5
abundance: -
CDR3aa: CASSSGRQGQPQHF
CDR3nt: TGTGCCAGCAGCAGCGGGCGACAGGGTCAGCCCCAGCATTTT

d_gene: -
j_gene: TRBJ1-1
v_gene: TRBV28
abundance: -
CDR3aa: CASSLWGKNTEAFF
CDR3nt: TGTGCCAGCAGTTTATGGGGCAAGAACACTGAAGCCTTCTTT

d_gene: TRBD1
j_gene: TRBJ1-5
v_gene: TRBV4-2
abundance: -
CDR3aa: CASSQVPDRGSKPQHF
CDR3nt: TGTGCCAGCAGCCAAGTGCCGGACAGGGGTAGTAAGCCCCAGCATTTT

d_gene: -
j_gene: TRBJ1-2
v_gene: TRBV7-2
abundance: -
CDR3aa: CASSLVSGVTANYGYTF
CDR3nt: TGTGCCAGCAGCTTAGTTTCAGGGGTGACAGCTAACTATGGCTACACCTTC

d_gene: -
j_gene: TRBJ2-2
v_gene: TRBV28
abundance: -
CDR3aa: CASNPGGGELFF
CDR3nt: TGTGCCAGCAACCCTGGAGGTGGGGAGCTGTTTTTT

d_gene: -
j_gene: TRBJ2-5
v_gene: TRBV27
abundance: few
CDR3aa: CASSHRQETQYF
CDR3nt: TGTGCCAGCAGCCACAGACAAGAGACCCAGTACTTC

d_gene: -
j_gene: TRBJ2-7
v_gene: TRBV10-3
abundance: -
CDR3aa: CATGTLPYEQYF
CDR3nt: TGTGCCACGGGGACTCTCCCCTACGAGCAGTACTTC

d_gene: TRBD2
j_gene: TRBJ2-1
v_gene: TRBV2
abundance: few
CDR3aa: CASSWDLSGRANEQFF
CDR3nt: TGTGCCAGCAGTTGGGACCTTAGCGGGAGGGCCAATGAGCAGTTCTTC

d_gene: -
j_gene: TRBJ2-2
v_gene: TRBV5-4
abundance: few
CDR3aa: CASSWGQGGGTGELFF
CDR3nt: TGTGCCAGCAGCTGGGGACAGGGCGGGGGGACCGGGGAGCTGTTTTTT

d_gene: -
j_gene: TRBJ1-5
v_gene: TRBV4-1
abundance: -
CDR3aa: CASSQWQVGQPQHF
CDR3nt: TGCGCCAGCAGCCAATGGCAGGTGGGTCAGCCCCAGCATTTT

d_gene: -
j_gene: TRBJ1-1
v_gene: TRBV30
abundance: -
CDR3aa: CAWNQVWGGTEAFF
CDR3nt: TGTGCCTGGAATCAAGTTTGGGGGGGAACTGAAGCTTTCTTT

d_gene: TRBD2
j_gene: TRBJ2-1
v_gene: TRBV5-1
abundance: -
CDR3aa: CASSLAGTSGSQEQFF
CDR3nt: TGCGCCAGCAGCTTGGCCGGGACTAGCGGGTCGCAAGAGCAGTTCTTC

d_gene: -
j_gene: TRBJ1-5
v_gene: TRBV5-8
abundance: -
CDR3aa: CASSRQKNQPQHF
CDR3nt: TGTGCCAGCAGCCGACAAAAAAATCAGCCCCAGCATTTT

d_gene: -
j_gene: TRBJ2-7
v_gene: TRBV19
abundance: -
CDR3aa: CASSIEDGKEQYF
CDR3nt: TGTGCCAGTAGTATAGAGGACGGGAAAGAGCAGTACTTC

d_gene: -
j_gene: TRBJ2-7
v_gene: TRBV30
abundance: -
CDR3aa: CAWGRAYEQYF
CDR3nt: TGTGCCTGGGGCAGGGCCTACGAGCAGTACTTC

d_gene: TRBD2
j_gene: TRBJ2-2
v_gene: TRBV4-3
abundance: once
CDR3aa: CASSQDLGGRGELFF
CDR3nt: TGCGCCAGCAGCCAAGATTTAGGCGGGAGGGGGGAGCTGTTTTTT

d_gene: TRBD2
j_gene: TRBJ2-2
v_gene: TRBV2
abundance: -
CDR3aa: CASFERELTGELFF
CDR3nt: TGTGCCAGCTTTGAGCGGGAACTCACCGGGGAGCTGTTTTTT